This T cell receptor beta chain was obtained from a study of vaccination and CD4 T cells after COVID-19. In the study overall: Two of the convalescents were Hispanic, and the group consisted of six males and four females. In culture, cells were exposed to overlapping spike peptides from SARS-CoV-2, HCoV-NL63, HCoV-OC43 and HCoV-229E.

The time point denotes: late sampling 161 to 241 days after vaccination in three convalescent patients. Treatment specified: approximately 11-day PBMC culture with coronavirus spike peptide pools or control peptides (ViraFEST assay). With V trimmed by 1 base and J by 3 bases, 7 bases remained unmatched. Germline-derived CDR1 and CDR2 are KGHDR and SFDVKD. This CDR3 has 18 amino acids. On this clonotype itself: Its antigen is as yet unknown.

Sequence data for DNA of cultured CD4+ T cells were generated by the Oncomine TCR Beta short-read assay. TCRdb fed the PCR reads into MiXCR, producing one record per CDR3 protein. The table includes about 21,000 distinct CDR3 sequences, 46% detected once. The sample consisted of CD4+ T cells from blood, cultured in vitro, taken about 7 months after SARS-CoV-2 vaccination. V is TRBV24-1 and J is TRBJ2-5; 13 positions match TRBD2. The clonotype originates from a human donor who had recovered from COVID-19. The CDR3 protein is CATSDFATSGRSEETQYF. Written as DNA, the CDR3 is TGTGCCACCAGTGATTTCGCGACTAGCGGGAGGAGTGAAGAGACCCAGTACTTC.